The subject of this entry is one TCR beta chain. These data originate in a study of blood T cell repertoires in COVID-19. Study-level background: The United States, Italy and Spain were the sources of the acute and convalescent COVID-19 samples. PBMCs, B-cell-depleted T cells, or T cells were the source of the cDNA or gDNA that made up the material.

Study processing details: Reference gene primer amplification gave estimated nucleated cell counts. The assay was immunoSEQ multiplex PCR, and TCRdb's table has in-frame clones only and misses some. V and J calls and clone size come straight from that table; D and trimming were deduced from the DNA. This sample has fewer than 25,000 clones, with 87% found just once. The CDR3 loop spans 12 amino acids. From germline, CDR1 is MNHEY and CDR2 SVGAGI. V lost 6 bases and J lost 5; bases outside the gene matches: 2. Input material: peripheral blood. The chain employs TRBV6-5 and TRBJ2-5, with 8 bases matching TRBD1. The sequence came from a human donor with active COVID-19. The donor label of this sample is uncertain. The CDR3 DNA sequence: TGTGCCAGCAGAACAGGGGGGGAGACCCAGTACTTC. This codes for CASRTGGETQYF.